This T cell receptor beta chain was obtained from a study of CD8 T cells in Susac syndrome. The authors reverse transcribed roughly 0.5 to 1 ug RNA with random hexamers. Multiplex immunoSEQ PCR targeted 54 Vbeta and 13 Jbeta TCR beta segments. TCRdb independently ran MiXCR on the immunoSEQ multiplex PCR reads; one entry per CDR3 protein. Among fewer than 350,000 distinct CDR3 sequences listed, 90% to 95% were seen once. The multiple sclerosis control group was made up of treatment-naive patients with stable or active relapsing-remitting disease. The CDR3 totals 14 residues. Germline CDR1 and CDR2: SQVTM and ANQGSEA. The V gene end was trimmed by 6 bases and the J gene end by 1 base; junction bases not matched to a gene: 7.

This receptor was taken from a human donor with multiple sclerosis. The sequencing input was CD4+ T cells from PBMCs. The chain couples TRBV29-1 to TRBJ2-5; TRBD1 aligns across 8 bases. In DNA form, the CDR3 reads TGCAGCGTCGGGGACAGGCGAACCCAAGAGACCCAGTACTTC. Translation: CSVGDRRTQETQYF.